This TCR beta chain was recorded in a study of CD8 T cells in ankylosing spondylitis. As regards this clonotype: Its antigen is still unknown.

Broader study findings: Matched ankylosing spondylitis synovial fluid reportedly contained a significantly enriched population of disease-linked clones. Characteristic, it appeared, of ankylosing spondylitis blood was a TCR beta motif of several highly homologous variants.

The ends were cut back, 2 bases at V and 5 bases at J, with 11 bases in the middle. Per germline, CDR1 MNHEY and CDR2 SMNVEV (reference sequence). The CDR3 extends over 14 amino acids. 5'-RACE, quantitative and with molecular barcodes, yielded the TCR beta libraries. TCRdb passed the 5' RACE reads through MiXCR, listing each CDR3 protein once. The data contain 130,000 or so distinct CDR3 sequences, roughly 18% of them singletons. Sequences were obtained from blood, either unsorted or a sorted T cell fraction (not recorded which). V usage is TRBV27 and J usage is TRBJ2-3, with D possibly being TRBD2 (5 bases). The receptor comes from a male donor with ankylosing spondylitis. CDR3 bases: TGTGCCAGCAGTTTAGCTCCCGGGGAAGATACGCAGTATTTT. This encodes CASSLAPGEDTQYF.